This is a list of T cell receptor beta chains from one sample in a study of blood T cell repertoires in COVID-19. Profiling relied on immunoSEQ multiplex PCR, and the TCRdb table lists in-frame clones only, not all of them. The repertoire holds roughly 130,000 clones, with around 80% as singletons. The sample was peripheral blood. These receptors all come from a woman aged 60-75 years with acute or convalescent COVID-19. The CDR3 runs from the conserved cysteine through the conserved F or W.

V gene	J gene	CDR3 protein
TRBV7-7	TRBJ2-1	CASSPGTQSNEQFF
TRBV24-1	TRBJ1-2	CATSDSPDKNYGYTF
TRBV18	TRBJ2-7	CASSPRRAEQYF
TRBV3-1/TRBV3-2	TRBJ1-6	CASSHSPGQGYFPLHF
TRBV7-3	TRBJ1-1	CASSFSTNTEAFF
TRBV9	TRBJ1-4	CASSPGQSEKLFF
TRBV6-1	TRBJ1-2	CASGRQPIYTF
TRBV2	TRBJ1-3	CASSQQGVRGNTIYF
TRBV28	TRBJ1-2	CASSLTRVSTINYGYTF
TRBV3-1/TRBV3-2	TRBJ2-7	CASSPRTSGGGHEQYF
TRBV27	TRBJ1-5	CASSLTTGVNQPQHF
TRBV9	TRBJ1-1	CASSPRGGPLNTEAFF
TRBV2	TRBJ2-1	CASSERVSSYNEQFF
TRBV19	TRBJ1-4	CASSIAFGRVELFF
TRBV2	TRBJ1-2	CASSDEGADYGYTF
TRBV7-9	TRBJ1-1	CASSLGGGQVREAFF
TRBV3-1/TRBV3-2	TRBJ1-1	CASSQGPDRPSEAFF
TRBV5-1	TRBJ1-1	CASSFTGRNTEAFF
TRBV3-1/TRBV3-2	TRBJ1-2	CASSLSRDYTF
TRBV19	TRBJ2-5	CASSPSGPVETQYF
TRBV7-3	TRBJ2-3	CASSPTSGDTDTQYF
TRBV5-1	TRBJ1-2	CASSLFADNYGYTF
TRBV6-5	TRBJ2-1	CASSRQGSYNEQFF
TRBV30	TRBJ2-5	CAWRGNGETQYF
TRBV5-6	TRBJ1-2	CASSWGQLDYGYTF
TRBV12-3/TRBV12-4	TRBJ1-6	CASSWGQNSPLHF
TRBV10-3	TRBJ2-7	CAISGTSGGGEQYF
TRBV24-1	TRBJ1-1	CATRDRANTEAFF
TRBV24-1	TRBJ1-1	CATSGGGGRQTRSTEAFF
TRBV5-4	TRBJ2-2	CASSLPGVAGELFF
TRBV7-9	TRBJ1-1	CASTVTGLNTEAFF
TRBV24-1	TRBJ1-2	CATSDAGLWVYTF
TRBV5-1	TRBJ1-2	CASSLDSQGNVYGYTF
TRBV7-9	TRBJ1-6	CASRGGNSPLHF
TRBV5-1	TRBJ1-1	CASSPKTGVLAEAFF
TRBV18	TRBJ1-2	CASSRGLDLDYGYTF
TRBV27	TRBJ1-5	CASSPGLLGDQPQHF
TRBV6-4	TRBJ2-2	CASRSQGLGYTGELFF
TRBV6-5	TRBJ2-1	CASRLDRPYEQFF
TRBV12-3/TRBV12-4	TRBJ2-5	CASSLTGRETQYF
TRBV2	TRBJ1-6	CASNGKEGSNSPLHF
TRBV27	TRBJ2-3	CASSLTDSRQDTQYF